Listed here are 22 T cell receptor beta chains from one sample, sequenced in a study of cytomegalovirus exposure and HLA in healthy donors. The PCR ran on 60 Vbeta and 13 Jbeta primers. The repertoire was sequenced with immunoSEQ multiplex PCR; TCRdb's copy has only in-frame clones and lacks some. The repertoire includes some 200,000 clones, 70% to 80% of them detected once, and 1.5% sits in the top ten. Sequenced: PBMCs. The source is a girl aged 10-17 years in good health and CMV-seropositive.

This chain uses TRBV4-3 with TRBJ2-1, with TRBD2 matching over 14 bases. CDR1 LGHNA and CDR2 YSLEER come from the germline V gene. The junction had 7 bases not matched to a gene; V was cut back by 1 base and J by 5 bases. The CDR3 runs 18 residues. CDR3 nucleotide sequence: TGCGCCAGCAGCCAAGGGACTAGCGGGGGGCTTTTGCACAATGAGCAGTTCTTC. Amino acid sequence: CASSQGTSGGLLHNEQFF.

A single count supports this clone. V is TRBV7-2 and J is TRBJ2-4; 9 nucleotides align to TRBD2. Trimming at V came to 2 bases and at J to 6 bases, leaving 8 bases not matched to a gene. The germline V gene encodes CDR1 SGHTA and CDR2 FQGNSA. This CDR3 comprises 16 residues. CDR3 DNA: TGTGCCAGCAGCTTACTCGCGGGAGGGGATGTAAACATTCAGTACTTC. Protein product: CASSLLAGGDVNIQYF.

This clone appeared a few times. The rearrangement uses TRBV7-7 and TRBJ1-4; 9 bases fit TRBD1. Looked up from germline, CDR1 is SSHAT and CDR2 is FNYEAQ (reference sequence). With V trimmed by 3 bases and J by 10 bases, 3 bases remained unmatched. This CDR3 has 13 residues. CDR3 residues: CASSLDRGGKLFF. CDR3 DNA sequence: TGTGCCAGCAGCTTGGACAGGGGTGGAAAACTGTTTTTT.

The chain has TRBV6-1 and TRBJ1-2, with unresolved D. Germline V gene sequence: CDR1 MNHNS, CDR2 SASEGT. Trimming took 0 bases from V and 5 from J, leaving 10 bases between them. The CDR3 covers 14 residues. As DNA, the CDR3 is TGTGCCAGCAGTGAAGCAGTATCCACTTATGGCTACACCTTC. This encodes CASSEAVSTYGYTF.

The J gene is TRBJ2-5, the V gene TRBV10-1; TRBD1 aligns across 10 bases. CDR1 is WNHNN and CDR2 is SYGVQD in the germline V gene (reference sequence). Trimming took 1 base from V and 5 from J; bases not matched to a gene: 7. This CDR3 is built from 16 residues. CDR3 bases: TGCGCCAGCAGTGAGTTTGTGGGACAGGGGTCCGAGACCCAGTACTTC. Its protein is CASSEFVGQGSETQYF.

This chain links TRBV29-1 with TRBJ2-2; D might be TRBD2 (7 bases). V dropped 6 bases and J dropped 6 bases, with 17 bases sitting between them. This CDR3 region has 14 residues. In germline, CDR1 is SQVTM, CDR2 ANQGSEA. CDR3 protein: CSVAQGGAAGELFF. Written as DNA, the CDR3 is TGCAGCGTCGCCCAAGGGGGGGCCGCCGGGGAGCTGTTTTTT.

V and J are TRBV10-1 and TRBJ1-1; D is uncertain. V shed 3 bases and J shed 4 bases, with 15 bases lying between them. The CDR3 is 15 amino acids. Germline CDR1 and CDR2: WNHNN and SYGVQD (reference sequence). CDR3 nucleotide sequence: TGCGCCAGCAGTGATGGCCACCTCGGGGTCACTGAAGCTTTCTTT. Amino acid sequence: CASSDGHLGVTEAFF.

The chain employs TRBV19 and TRBJ2-3, with D uncertain. This CDR3 contains 15 residues. The V gene's germline CDR1 is LNHDA and CDR2 SQIVND (reference sequence). The ends were cut back, 3 bases at V and 3 bases at J, with 13 bases in the middle. CDR3 sequence: CASSISTFQTDTQYF. DNA of the CDR3: TGTGCCAGTAGTATTTCGACATTCCAAACAGATACGCAGTATTTT.

The chain links TRBV10-3 to TRBJ1-6, with 8 nucleotides matching TRBD1. V shed 11 bases and J 7 bases; nucleotides not matched to a gene: 10. The CDR3 runs 14 residues. CDR1 and CDR2 from the germline V gene are ENHRY and SYGVKD. Written as DNA, the CDR3 is TGTGCCGTCGCCCCCGGACAGGGCAATTCACCCCTCCACTTT. Translating gives CAVAPGQGNSPLHF.

This sequence joins TRBV7-9 and TRBJ1-2, with D perhaps TRBD1 (6 bases). Trimming cost V 4 bases and J 7 bases, with 19 bases left between them. CDR1 is SEHNR, CDR2 FQNEAQ, per germline (reference sequence). The CDR3 contains 15 residues. Here the CDR3 reads CASSSSGAGLGGYTF. As DNA, the CDR3 is TGTGCCAGCAGCTCCTCAGGGGCCGGTCTGGGTGGCTACACCTTC.

This clone was observed a few times. The CDR3 here is CASSSGLRDSTPYGYTF. Written as DNA, the CDR3 is TGTGCCAGCAGCTCCGGACTGAGGGACAGCACTCCCTATGGCTACACCTTC. The V gene is TRBV5-6, the J gene TRBJ1-2; 7 nucleotides line up with TRBD1. Germline V lookup: CDR1 SGHDT, CDR2 YYEEEE. J was trimmed by 4 bases and V by 3 bases; bases with no gene match: 15. The CDR3 contains 17 residues.

The V call is TRBV6-1, the J call TRBJ2-2, with 7 positions matching TRBD2. The CDR3 is 13 amino acids. Germline values: CDR1 MNHNS, CDR2 SASEGT. V lost 7 bases, J lost 5 bases, and 4 bases stayed unmatched. CDR3 amino acids: CASNGGGTGELFF. CDR3 nucleotides: TGTGCCAGCAATGGCGGGGGAACCGGGGAGCTGTTTTTT.

The rearrangement links TRBV5-1 to TRBJ2-3, with D unresolved. This CDR3 has 14 residues. CDR1 and CDR2 from the germline V gene are SGHRS and YFSETQ. V lost 2 bases, J lost 0 bases, and 7 bases lay in between. The DNA of the CDR3 is TGCGCCAGCAGCTTAGAGGATAGCACAGATACGCAGTATTTT. This sequence encodes CASSLEDSTDTQYF.

J is TRBJ2-5 and V is TRBV30; 7 nucleotides match TRBD1. V shed 1 base and J 10 bases; nucleotides not matched to a gene: 6. Germline V lookup: CDR1 GTSNPN, CDR2 SVGIG (reference sequence). This CDR3 region has 12 residues. The CDR3: CAWSGQGADQYF. For the CDR3, the DNA is TGTGCCTGGAGTGGACAGGGAGCAGACCAGTACTTC.

This clone was counted a few times. This sequence joins TRBV18 and TRBJ2-5; tentatively, D is TRBD1 (5 bases). V was cut by 2 bases and J by 5 bases, with 9 bases left in between. CDR1 and CDR2 from the germline V gene are KGHSH and LQKENI. CDR3 length equals 13 residues. CDR3 sequence reads: CASSPKGPETQYF. CDR3 nucleotides: TGTGCCAGCTCACCAAAGGGGCCGGAGACCCAGTACTTC.

The genes are TRBV5-4 and TRBJ2-7; 7 bases map to TRBD1. Looked up from germline, CDR1 is SGHNT and CDR2 is YYREEE (reference sequence). V lost 4 bases to trimming and J lost 3 bases; unmatched junction nucleotides: 4. The CDR3 is 13 amino acids. The CDR3 reads CASSPRGSYEQYF. CDR3 in DNA: TGTGCCAGCAGCCCCAGGGGGAGCTACGAGCAGTACTTC.

The chain recombines TRBV18 with TRBJ2-3; TRBD2 is a possible D gene (8 bases). V was cut by 6 bases and J by 2 bases, with 18 bases left in between. In germline, CDR1 is KGHSH, CDR2 LQKENI. This CDR3 comprises 16 residues. The CDR3 coding sequence is TGTGCCAGCTCCCTCGGGAGGGGGCGCGACACAGATACGCAGTATTTT. This encodes CASSLGRGRDTDTQYF.

This chain connects TRBV5-1 to TRBJ1-3; 7 bases agree with TRBD1. The V gene end was trimmed by 5 bases and the J gene end by 0 bases; junction bases not matched to a gene: 8. The length of the CDR3 is 16 residues. Germline CDR1 SGHRS, CDR2 YFSETQ. CDR3 sequence reads: CASSIGRDSSGNTIYF. The CDR3, as DNA: TGCGCCAGCAGTATAGGGCGGGACAGCTCTGGAAACACCATATATTTT.

V usage is TRBV4-1 and J usage is TRBJ2-7; 8 nucleotides match TRBD1. Per the germline V gene, CDR1 is MGHRA and CDR2 is YSYEKL. The CDR3 loop spans 15 amino acids. Trimming took 1 base from V and 2 from J; bases not matched to a gene: 4. The CDR3 loop is CASSQVGTGTYEQYF. CDR3 DNA: TGCGCCAGCAGCCAAGTGGGGACAGGAACCTACGAGCAGTACTTC.

This sequence joins TRBV30 and TRBJ1-6; TRBD1 might be the D (5 bases). V was cut by 1 base and J by 1 base, with 14 bases left in between. Germline V gives CDR1 GTSNPN, CDR2 SVGIG (reference sequence). The CDR3 length is 17 residues. The CDR3 DNA is TGTGCCTGGAGTGAAGTTGGGGGACTATCCTATAATTCACCCCTCCACTTT. Its protein is CAWSEVGGLSYNSPLHF.

This rearrangement joins TRBV5-6 to TRBJ1-1; TRBD1 is a possible D gene (6 bases). The V end was cut by 4 bases, the J end by 2 bases, with 9 bases between. Germline V lookup: CDR1 SGHDT, CDR2 YYEEEE. There are 13 residues in the CDR3. In nucleotides, the CDR3 is TGTGCCAGCAGCCGGACAGACAACACTGAAGCTTTCTTT. Its translation: CASSRTDNTEAFF.

V gene TRBV7-9 combines with J gene TRBJ2-6; 8 positions match TRBD1. V shed 5 bases and J 0 bases; nucleotides not matched to a gene: 9. CDR1 and CDR2 (germline): SEHNR, FQNEAQ (reference sequence). The CDR3 spans 18 residues. The CDR3 region has the DNA TGTGCCAGCAGCCATCTAGGACAGGGACGCTCTGGGGCCAACGTCCTGACTTTC. This codes for CASSHLGQGRSGANVLTF.